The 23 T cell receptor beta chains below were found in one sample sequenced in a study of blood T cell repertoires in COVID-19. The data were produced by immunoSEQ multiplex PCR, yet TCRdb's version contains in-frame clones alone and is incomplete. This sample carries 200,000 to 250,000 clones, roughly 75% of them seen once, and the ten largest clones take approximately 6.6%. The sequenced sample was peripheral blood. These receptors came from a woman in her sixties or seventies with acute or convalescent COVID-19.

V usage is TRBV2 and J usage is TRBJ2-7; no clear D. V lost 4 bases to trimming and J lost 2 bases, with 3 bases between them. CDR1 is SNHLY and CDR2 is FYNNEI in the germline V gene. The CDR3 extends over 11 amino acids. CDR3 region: CASSGAYEQYF. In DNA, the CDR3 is TGTGCCAGCAGTGGAGCCTACGAGCAGTACTTC.

Here the CDR3 DNA reads TGTGCCACCAGCCCCCGCGGACTCTCTGGGGCCAACGTCCTGACTTTC. Encoded protein: CATSPRGLSGANVLTF. V and J are TRBV15 and TRBJ2-6, with D possibly TRBD2 on 5 matching bases. V was trimmed by 5 bases and J by 0 bases, leaving 11 bases between them. The CDR3 loop spans 16 amino acids. Per germline, CDR1 LNHNV and CDR2 YYDKDF (reference sequence).

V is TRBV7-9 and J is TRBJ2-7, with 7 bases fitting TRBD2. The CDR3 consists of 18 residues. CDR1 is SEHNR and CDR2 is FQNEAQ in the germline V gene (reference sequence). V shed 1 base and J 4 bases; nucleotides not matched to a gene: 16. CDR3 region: CASSLGGGRRHTGYEQYF. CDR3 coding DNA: TGTGCCAGCAGCTTAGGGGGCGGGAGAAGACATACGGGTTACGAGCAGTACTTC. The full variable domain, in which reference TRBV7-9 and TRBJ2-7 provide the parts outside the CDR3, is DTGVSQNPRHKITKRGQNVTFRCDPISEHNRLYWYRQTLGQGPEFLTYFQNEAQLEKSRLLSDRFSAERPKGSFSTLEIQRTEQGDSAMYLCASSLGGGRRHTGYEQYFGPGTRLTVT.

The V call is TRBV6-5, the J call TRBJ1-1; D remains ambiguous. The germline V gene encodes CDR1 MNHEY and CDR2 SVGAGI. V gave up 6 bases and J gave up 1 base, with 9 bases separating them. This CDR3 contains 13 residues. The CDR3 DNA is TGTGCCAGCAGATCACAGCAGAACACTGAAGCTTTCTTT. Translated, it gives CASRSQQNTEAFF.

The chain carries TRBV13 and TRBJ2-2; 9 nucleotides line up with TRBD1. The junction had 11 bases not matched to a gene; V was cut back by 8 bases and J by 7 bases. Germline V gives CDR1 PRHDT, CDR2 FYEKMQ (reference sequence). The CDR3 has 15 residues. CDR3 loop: CASGHRDREIGELFF. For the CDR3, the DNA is TGTGCCAGCGGACACCGGGACAGGGAGATCGGGGAGCTGTTTTTT.

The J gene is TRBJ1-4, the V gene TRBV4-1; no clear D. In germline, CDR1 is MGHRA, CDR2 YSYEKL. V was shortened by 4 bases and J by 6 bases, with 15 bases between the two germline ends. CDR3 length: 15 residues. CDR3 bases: TGCGCCAGCAGCCCATCTCCGGGGTGGGATGAAAAACTGTTTTTT. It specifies CASSPSPGWDEKLFF.

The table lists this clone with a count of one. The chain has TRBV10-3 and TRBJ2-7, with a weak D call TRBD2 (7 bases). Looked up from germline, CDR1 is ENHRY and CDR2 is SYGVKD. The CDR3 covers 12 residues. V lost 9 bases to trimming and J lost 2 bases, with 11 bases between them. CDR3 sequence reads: CAIGGGPYEQYV. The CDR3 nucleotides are TGTGCCATTGGGGGGGGCCCCTACGAGCAGTACGTC.

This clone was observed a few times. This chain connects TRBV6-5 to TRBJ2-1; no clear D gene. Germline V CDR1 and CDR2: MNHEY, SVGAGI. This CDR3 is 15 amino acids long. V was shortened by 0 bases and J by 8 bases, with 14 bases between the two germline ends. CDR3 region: CASSYSNYRVDEQFF. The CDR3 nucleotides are TGTGCCAGCAGTTACTCGAATTATCGGGTCGATGAGCAGTTCTTC.

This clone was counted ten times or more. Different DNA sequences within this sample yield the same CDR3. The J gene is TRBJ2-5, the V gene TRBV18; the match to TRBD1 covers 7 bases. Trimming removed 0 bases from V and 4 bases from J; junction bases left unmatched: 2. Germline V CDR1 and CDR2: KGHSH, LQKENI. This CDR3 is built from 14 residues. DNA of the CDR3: TGTGCCAGCTCACCACCAGGGGGCTTAGAGACCCAGTACTTC. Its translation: CASSPPGGLETQYF.

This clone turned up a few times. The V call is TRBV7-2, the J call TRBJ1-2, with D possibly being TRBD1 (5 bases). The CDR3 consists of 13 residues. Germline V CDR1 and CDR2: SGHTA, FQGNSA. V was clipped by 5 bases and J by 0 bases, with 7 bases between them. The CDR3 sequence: CASSIQANYGYTF. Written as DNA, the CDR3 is TGTGCCAGCAGCATACAGGCTAACTATGGCTACACCTTC.

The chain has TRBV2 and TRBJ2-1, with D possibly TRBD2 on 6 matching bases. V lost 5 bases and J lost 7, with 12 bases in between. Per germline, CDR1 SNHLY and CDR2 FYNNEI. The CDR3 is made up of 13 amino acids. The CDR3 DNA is TGTGCCAGCAGTCGGGACTCTTTAAATGAGCAGTTCTTC. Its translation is CASSRDSLNEQFF.

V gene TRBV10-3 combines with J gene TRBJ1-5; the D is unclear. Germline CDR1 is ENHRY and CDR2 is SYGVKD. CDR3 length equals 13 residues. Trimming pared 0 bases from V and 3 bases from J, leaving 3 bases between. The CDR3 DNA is TGTGCCATCAGTGAGTCCCACAATCAGCCCCAGCATTTT. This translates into CAISESHNQPQHF.

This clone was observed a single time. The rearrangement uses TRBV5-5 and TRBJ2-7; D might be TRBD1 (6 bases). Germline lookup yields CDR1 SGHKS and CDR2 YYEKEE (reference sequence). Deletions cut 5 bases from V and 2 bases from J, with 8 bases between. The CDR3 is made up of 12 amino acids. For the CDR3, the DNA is TGTGCCAGCAGAAGGGACACCTACGAGCAGTACTTC. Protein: CASRRDTYEQYF.

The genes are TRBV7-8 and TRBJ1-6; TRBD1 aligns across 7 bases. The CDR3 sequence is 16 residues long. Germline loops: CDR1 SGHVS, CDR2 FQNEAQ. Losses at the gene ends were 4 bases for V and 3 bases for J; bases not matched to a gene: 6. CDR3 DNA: TGTGCCAGCAGCTCCCTAGGACAGGACTATAATTCACCCCTCCACTTT. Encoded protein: CASSSLGQDYNSPLHF.

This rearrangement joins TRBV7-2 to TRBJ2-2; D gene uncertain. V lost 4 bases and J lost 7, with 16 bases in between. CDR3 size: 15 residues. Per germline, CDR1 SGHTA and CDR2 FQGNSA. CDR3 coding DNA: TGTGCCAGCAGCTCCCCCGTTCGTTTCGGCGGGGAGCTGTTTTTT. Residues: CASSSPVRFGGELFF.

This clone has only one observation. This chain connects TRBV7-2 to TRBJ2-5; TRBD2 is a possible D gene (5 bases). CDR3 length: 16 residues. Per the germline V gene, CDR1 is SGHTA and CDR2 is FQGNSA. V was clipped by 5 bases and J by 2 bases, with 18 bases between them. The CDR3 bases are TGTGCCAGCAGCCGCTGGGAGCGTATGGAACAAGAGACCCAGTACTTC. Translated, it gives CASSRWERMEQETQYF.

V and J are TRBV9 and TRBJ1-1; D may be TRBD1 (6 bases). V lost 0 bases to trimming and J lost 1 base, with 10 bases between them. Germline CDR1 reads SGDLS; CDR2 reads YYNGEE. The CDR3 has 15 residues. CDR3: CASSVGGQRNTEAFF. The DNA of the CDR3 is TGTGCCAGCAGCGTAGGAGGACAGAGGAACACTGAAGCTTTCTTT. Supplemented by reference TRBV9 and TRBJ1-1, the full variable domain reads DSGVTQTPKHLITATGQRVTLRCSPRSGDLSVYWYQQSLDQGLQFLIQYYNGEERAKGNILERFSAQQFPDLHSELNLSSLELGDSALYFCASSVGGQRNTEAFFGQGTRLTVV.

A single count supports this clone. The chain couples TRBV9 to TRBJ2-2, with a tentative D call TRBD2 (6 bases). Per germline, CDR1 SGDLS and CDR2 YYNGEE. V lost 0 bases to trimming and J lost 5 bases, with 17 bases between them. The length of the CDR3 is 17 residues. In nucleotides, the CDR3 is TGTGCCAGCAGCGTAGTGGATTTTATTGGAGGGACCGGGGAGCTGTTTTTT. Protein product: CASSVVDFIGGTGELFF.

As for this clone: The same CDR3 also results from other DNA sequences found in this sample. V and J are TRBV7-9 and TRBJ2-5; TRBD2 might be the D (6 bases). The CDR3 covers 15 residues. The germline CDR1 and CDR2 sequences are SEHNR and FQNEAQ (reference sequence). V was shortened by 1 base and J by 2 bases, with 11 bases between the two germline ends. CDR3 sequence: CASSLVLAGQETQYF. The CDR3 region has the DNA TGTGCCAGCAGCTTAGTACTAGCCGGACAAGAGACCCAGTACTTC.

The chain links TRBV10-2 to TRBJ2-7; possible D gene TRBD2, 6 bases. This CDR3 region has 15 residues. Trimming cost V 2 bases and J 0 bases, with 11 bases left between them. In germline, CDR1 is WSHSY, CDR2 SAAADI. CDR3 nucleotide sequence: TGCGCCAGCAGTGAGGGTACCGGGAGCTCCTACGAGCAGTACTTC. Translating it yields CASSEGTGSSYEQYF.

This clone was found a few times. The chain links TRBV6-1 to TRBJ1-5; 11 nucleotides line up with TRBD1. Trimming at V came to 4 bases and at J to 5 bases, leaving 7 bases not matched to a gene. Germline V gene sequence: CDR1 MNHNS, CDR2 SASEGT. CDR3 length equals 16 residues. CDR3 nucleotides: TGTGCCAGCAGTGCCTTAGGGACAGGGGGTTATCAGCCCCAGCATTTT. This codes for CASSALGTGGYQPQHF.

The CDR3 bases are TGTGCCAGCAGCTTAGATGGGCAGGGCCAGGTTGAGCAGTTCTTC. Residues: CASSLDGQGQVEQFF. The chain joins TRBV11-3 to TRBJ2-1, with D perhaps matching TRBD1 (5 bases). Germline V CDR1 and CDR2: SGHNT, YENEEA. CDR3 length: 15 amino acids. V lost 0 bases and J 9 bases, leaving 15 bases between the germline ends.

CDR3 residues: CASSLSPGETEAFF. CDR3 sequence (DNA): TGCGCCAGCAGCTTGTCTCCAGGGGAGACTGAAGCTTTCTTT. The chain has TRBV5-1 and TRBJ1-1, with D possibly matching TRBD1 (6 bases). V was trimmed by 1 base and J by 5 bases, leaving 12 bases between them. Germline loops: CDR1 SGHRS, CDR2 YFSETQ. The length of the CDR3 is 14 residues.